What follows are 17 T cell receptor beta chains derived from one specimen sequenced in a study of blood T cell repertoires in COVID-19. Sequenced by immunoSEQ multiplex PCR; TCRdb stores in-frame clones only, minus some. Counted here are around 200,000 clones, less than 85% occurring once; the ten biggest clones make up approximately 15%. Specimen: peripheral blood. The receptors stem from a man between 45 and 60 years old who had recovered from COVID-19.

CDR3 in DNA: TGTGCCACCAGCCCGAGTGGGGACATTAACTATGGCTACACCTTC. It translates to CATSPSGDINYGYTF. V usage is TRBV15 and J usage is TRBJ1-2; TRBD1 is a possible D gene (6 bases). Trimming cost V 5 bases and J 1 base, with 14 bases left between them. Germline values: CDR1 LNHNV, CDR2 YYDKDF (reference sequence). CDR3 length: 15 amino acids.

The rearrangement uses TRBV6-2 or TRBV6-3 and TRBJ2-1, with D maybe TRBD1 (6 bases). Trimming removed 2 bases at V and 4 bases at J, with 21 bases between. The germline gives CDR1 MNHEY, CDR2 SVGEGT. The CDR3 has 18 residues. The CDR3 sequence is CASSYPHPGGLGYNEQFF. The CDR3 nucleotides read TGTGCCAGCAGTTACCCCCACCCTGGGGGCTTGGGATACAATGAGCAGTTCTTC.

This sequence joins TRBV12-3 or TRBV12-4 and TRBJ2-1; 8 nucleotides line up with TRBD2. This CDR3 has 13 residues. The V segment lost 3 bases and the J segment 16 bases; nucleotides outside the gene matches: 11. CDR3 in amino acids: CASSLGHRTSNFF. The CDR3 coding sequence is TGTGCCAGCAGTTTGGGACATCGGACTAGCAATTTCTTC.

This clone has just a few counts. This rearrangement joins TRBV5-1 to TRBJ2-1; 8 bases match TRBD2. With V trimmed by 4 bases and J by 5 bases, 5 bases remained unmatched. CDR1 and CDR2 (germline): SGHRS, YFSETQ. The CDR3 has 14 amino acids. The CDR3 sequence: CASSPAGANNEQFF. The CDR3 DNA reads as TGCGCCAGCAGCCCAGCGGGAGCCAACAATGAGCAGTTCTTC.

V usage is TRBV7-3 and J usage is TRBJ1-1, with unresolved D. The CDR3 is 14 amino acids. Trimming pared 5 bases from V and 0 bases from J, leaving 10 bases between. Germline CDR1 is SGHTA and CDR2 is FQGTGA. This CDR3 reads CASSPTVLNTEAFF. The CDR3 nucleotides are TGTGCCAGCAGCCCTACAGTATTGAACACTGAAGCTTTCTTT.

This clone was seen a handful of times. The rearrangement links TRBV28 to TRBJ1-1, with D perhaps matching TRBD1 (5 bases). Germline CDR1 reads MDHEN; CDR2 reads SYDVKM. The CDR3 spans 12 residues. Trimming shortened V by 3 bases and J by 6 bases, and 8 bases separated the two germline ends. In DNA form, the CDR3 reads TGTGCCAGCAGTTTGGGGGGTGCTGAAGCTTTCTTT. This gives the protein CASSLGGAEAFF.

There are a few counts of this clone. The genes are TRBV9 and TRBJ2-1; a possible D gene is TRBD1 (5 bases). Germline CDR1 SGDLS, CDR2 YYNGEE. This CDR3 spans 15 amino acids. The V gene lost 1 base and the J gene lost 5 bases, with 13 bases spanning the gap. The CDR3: CASSVSIVTDNEQFF. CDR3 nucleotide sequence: TGTGCCAGCAGCGTAAGTATCGTGACAGACAATGAGCAGTTCTTC.

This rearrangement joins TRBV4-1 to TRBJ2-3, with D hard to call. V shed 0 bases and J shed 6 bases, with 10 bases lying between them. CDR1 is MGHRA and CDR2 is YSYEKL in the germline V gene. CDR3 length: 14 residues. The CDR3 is CASSQDPGADTQYF. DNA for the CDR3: TGCGCCAGCAGCCAAGACCCAGGCGCGGATACGCAGTATTTT.

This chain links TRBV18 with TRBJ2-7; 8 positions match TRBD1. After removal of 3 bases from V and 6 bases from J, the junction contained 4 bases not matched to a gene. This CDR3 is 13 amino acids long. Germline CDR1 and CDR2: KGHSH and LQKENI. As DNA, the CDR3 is TGTGCCAGCTCACCGGGACAGGTGGGCGAGCAGTACTTC. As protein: CASSPGQVGEQYF.

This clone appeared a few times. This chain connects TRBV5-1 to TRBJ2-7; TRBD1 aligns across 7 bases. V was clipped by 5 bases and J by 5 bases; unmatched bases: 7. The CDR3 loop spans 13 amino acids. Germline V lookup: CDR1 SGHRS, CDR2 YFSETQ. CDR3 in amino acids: CASSRDRVDEQYF. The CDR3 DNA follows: TGCGCCAGCAGTCGAGACAGGGTGGACGAGCAGTACTTC.

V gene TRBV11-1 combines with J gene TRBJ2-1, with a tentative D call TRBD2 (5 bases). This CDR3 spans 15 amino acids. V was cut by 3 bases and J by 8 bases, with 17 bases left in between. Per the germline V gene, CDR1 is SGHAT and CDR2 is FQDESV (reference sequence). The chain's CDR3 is CASSFAMGEGDEQFF. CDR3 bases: TGTGCCAGCAGCTTTGCTATGGGAGAGGGAGATGAGCAGTTCTTC. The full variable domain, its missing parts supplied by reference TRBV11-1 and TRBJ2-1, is EAEVAQSPRYKITEKSQAVAFWCDPISGHATLYWYRQILGQGPELLVQFQDESVVDDSQLPKDRFSAERLKGVDSTLKIQPAELGDSAMYLCASSFAMGEGDEQFFGPGTRLTVL.

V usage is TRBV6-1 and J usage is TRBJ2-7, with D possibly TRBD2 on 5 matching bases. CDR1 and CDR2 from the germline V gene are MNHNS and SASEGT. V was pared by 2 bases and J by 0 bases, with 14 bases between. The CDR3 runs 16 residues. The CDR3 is CASSEFWTRSSYEQYF. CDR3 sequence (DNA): TGTGCCAGCAGTGAATTCTGGACTCGGAGCTCCTACGAGCAGTACTTC.

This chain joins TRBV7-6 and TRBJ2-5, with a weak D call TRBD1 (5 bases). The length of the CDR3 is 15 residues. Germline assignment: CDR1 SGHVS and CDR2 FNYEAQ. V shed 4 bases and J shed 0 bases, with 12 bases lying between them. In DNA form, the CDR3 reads TGTGCCAGCAGCTCGAGACAGTCCAACCAAGAGACCCAGTACTTC. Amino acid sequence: CASSSRQSNQETQYF. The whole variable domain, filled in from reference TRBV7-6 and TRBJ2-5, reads GAGVSQSPRYKVTKRGQDVALRCDPISGHVSLYWYRQALGQGPEFLTYFNYEAQQDKSGLPNDRFSAERPEGSISTLTIQRTEQRDSAMYRCASSSRQSNQETQYFGPGTRLLVL.

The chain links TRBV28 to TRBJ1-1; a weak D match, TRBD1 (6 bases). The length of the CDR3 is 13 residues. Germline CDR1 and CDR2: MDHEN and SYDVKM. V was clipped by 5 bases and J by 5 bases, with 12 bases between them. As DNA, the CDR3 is TGTGCCAGCAGTAATACAGGGTTAACTGAAGCTTTCTTT. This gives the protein CASSNTGLTEAFF.

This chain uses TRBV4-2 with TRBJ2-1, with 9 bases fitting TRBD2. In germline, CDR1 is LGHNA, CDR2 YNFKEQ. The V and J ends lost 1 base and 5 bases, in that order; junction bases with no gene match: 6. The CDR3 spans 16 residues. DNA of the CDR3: TGTGCCAGCAGCCAAGTAAGGTTAGCGGGAGACAATGAGCAGTTCTTC. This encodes CASSQVRLAGDNEQFF.

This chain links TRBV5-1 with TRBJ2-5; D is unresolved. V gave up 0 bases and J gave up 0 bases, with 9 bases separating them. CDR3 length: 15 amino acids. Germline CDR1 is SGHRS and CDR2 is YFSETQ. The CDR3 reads CASSLALSYQETQYF. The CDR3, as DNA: TGCGCCAGCAGCTTGGCGCTATCTTACCAAGAGACCCAGTACTTC. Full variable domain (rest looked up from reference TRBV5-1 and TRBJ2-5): KAGVTQTPRYLIKTRGQQVTLSCSPISGHRSVSWYQQTPGQGLQFLFEYFSETQRNKGNFPGRFSGRQFSNSRSEMNVSTLELGDSALYLCASSLALSYQETQYFGPGTRLLVL.

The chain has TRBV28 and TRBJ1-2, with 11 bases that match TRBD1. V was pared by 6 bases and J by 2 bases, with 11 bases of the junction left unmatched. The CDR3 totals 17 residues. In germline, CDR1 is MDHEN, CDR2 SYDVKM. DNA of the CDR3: TGTGCCAGCAGGTCGCCGGGACAGGGGGTTTCCAACTATGGCTACACCTTC. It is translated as CASRSPGQGVSNYGYTF.